The 23 T cell receptor beta chains presented below share a single source sample, sequenced in a study of a mutant IDH1 vaccine in newly diagnosed glioma. Time point reported: baseline, week 1 (first vaccination visit). Regarding treatment: pre-vaccination baseline after standard-of-care therapy. Libraries were prepared by immunoSEQ multiplex PCR; TCRdb keeps only in-frame clonotypes and omits some of them. The profile covers 60,000 to 85,000 clones, with more than 65% appearing a single time and approximately 8% taken by the ten largest. The sample here was PBMCs, taken from a glioma patient treated with radiotherapy, temozolomide or both. These receptors were collected from a man aged 45-65 years with glioma.

The genes are TRBV6-6 and TRBJ1-5, with D unresolved. Germline loops: CDR1 MNHNY, CDR2 SVGAGI (reference sequence). The CDR3 runs 13 residues. Between the trimmed V and J ends, which lost 6 bases and 6 bases, there was a span of 12 bases. The CDR3 DNA reads as TGTGCCAGCAGCTCCAGTCTGGGTCAGCCCCAGCATTTT. This translates into CASSSSLGQPQHF.

The genes are TRBV9 and TRBJ1-5; D ambiguous. V gave up 0 bases and J gave up 1 base, with 8 bases separating them. CDR3 length: 15 amino acids. Per germline, CDR1 SGDLS and CDR2 YYNGEE. In DNA form, the CDR3 reads TGTGCCAGCAGCGTAGATCAGGCGAGCAATCAGCCCCAGCATTTT. It specifies CASSVDQASNQPQHF.

This chain uses TRBV28 with TRBJ2-2; D is perhaps TRBD1 (7 bases). Germline V CDR1 and CDR2: MDHEN, SYDVKM. Trimming took 6 bases from V and 0 from J, leaving 14 bases between them. The CDR3 is 16 amino acids. CDR3 residues: CASSRAGQTNTGELFF. Written as DNA, the CDR3 is TGTGCCAGCAGCCGGGCGGGACAGACGAACACCGGGGAGCTGTTTTTT.

The genes are TRBV10-3 and TRBJ1-1; possibly TRBD1 for D (5 bases). The CDR3 extends over 15 amino acids. CDR1 is ENHRY, CDR2 SYGVKD, per germline. Trimming removed 0 bases from V and 4 bases from J, with 12 bases in between. The CDR3 region has the DNA TGTGCCATCAGTGAGTCGGGGCCCGCCGGCACTGAAGCTTTCTTT. This gives the protein CAISESGPAGTEAFF.

V gene TRBV5-1 combines with J gene TRBJ1-2; 8 bases align to TRBD1. The CDR3 contains 14 residues. V was pared by 2 bases and J by 8 bases, with 8 bases of the junction left unmatched. Germline loops: CDR1 SGHRS, CDR2 YFSETQ. The CDR3 bases are TGCGCCAGCAGCTTATCCAGGGGGCAAGAAGGCTACACCTTC. Amino acids: CASSLSRGQEGYTF.

The V call is TRBV27, the J call TRBJ1-1; D is perhaps TRBD1 (5 bases). Deletions cut 5 bases from V and 4 bases from J, with 11 bases between. CDR3 length equals 13 residues. Germline values: CDR1 MNHEY, CDR2 SMNVEV (reference sequence). CDR3 region: CASSVQAGTEAFF. CDR3 nucleotide sequence: TGTGCCAGCAGTGTACAGGCGGGCACTGAAGCTTTCTTT.

This clone was counted once. This sequence joins TRBV15 and TRBJ1-1, with 11 bases fitting TRBD1. The CDR3 loop spans 16 amino acids. Per germline, CDR1 LNHNV and CDR2 YYDKDF (reference sequence). V lost 1 base, J lost 7 bases, and 8 bases stayed unmatched. Here the CDR3 DNA reads TGTGCCACCAGCAGAGCCCGGACAGGGGGCGGAGATGAAGCTTTCTTT. Translation gives CATSRARTGGGDEAFF.

The genes are TRBV7-2 and TRBJ1-3, with TRBD1 matching over 7 bases. Germline CDR1 is SGHTA and CDR2 is FQGNSA. The CDR3 is made up of 14 amino acids. J gave up 0 bases and V 5 bases, and 1 base lay outside the gene matches. CDR3 loop: CASSRDSSGNTIYF. DNA for the CDR3: TGTGCCAGCAGCCGGGACAGCTCTGGAAACACCATATATTTT.

On this clone: At one end, the junction sequence differs from germline, possibly due to a read error. The chain employs TRBV7-7 and TRBJ1-1; D call uncertain. Germline CDR1 and CDR2: SSHAT and FNYEAQ (reference sequence). CDR3 length: 13 residues. As DNA, the CDR3 is TGTGCTAGCAGCTTCAGTCTGAACACTGAAGCTTTCTTT. Translating gives CASSFSLNTEAFF.

The chain couples TRBV7-9 to TRBJ1-4, with D possibly TRBD1 on 6 matching bases. Per the germline V gene, CDR1 is SEHNR and CDR2 is FQNEAQ (reference sequence). Trimming cost V 7 bases and J 8 bases, with 20 bases left between them. The CDR3 spans 15 residues. The DNA for the CDR3 is TGTGCCAGCAACTTCACGACAGGCCGAGAAGAAAAACTGTTTTTT. Its protein product is CASNFTTGREEKLFF.

The chain has TRBV5-1 and TRBJ2-2; a weak D match, TRBD2 (5 bases). Germline assignment: CDR1 SGHRS and CDR2 YFSETQ. The V end lost 2 bases, the J end lost 5 bases, and 13 bases lay between the germline ends. CDR3 length: 15 residues. Written as DNA, the CDR3 is TGCGCCAGCAGCTTCCCGACACGGGGAACCGGGGAGCTGTTTTTT. It yields the protein CASSFPTRGTGELFF.

The rearrangement joins TRBV5-1 to TRBJ1-2; D may be TRBD1 (6 bases). From germline, CDR1 is SGHRS and CDR2 YFSETQ. This CDR3 is built from 16 residues. V was pared by 4 bases and J by 8 bases, with 24 bases between. For the CDR3, the DNA is TGCGCCAGCAGCGTAACCTTCCCGGGACACAGAGGAGGCTACACCTTC. Protein product: CASSVTFPGHRGGYTF.

CDR3 coding DNA: TGTGCCAGCAGCTTAGAAGGGCGGCAGGGAGCAACTAATGAAAAACTGTTTTTT. It specifies CASSLEGRQGATNEKLFF. This rearrangement joins TRBV7-6 to TRBJ1-4, with a weak D call TRBD1 (5 bases). The CDR3 consists of 18 residues. Trimming cost V 1 base and J 0 bases, with 15 bases left between them. Germline lookup yields CDR1 SGHVS and CDR2 FNYEAQ.

The chain links TRBV30 to TRBJ1-5; D unresolved. Germline V gives CDR1 GTSNPN, CDR2 SVGIG (reference sequence). The V end lost 0 bases, the J end lost 7 bases, and 16 bases lay between the germline ends. The CDR3 consists of 15 residues. The CDR3 sequence is CAWSVPPPPDQPQHF. The CDR3 DNA sequence: TGTGCCTGGAGTGTACCCCCGCCCCCCGACCAGCCCCAGCATTTT.

V usage is TRBV27 and J usage is TRBJ1-5; D remains ambiguous. Germline V gene lookup returns CDR1 MNHEY and CDR2 SMNVEV (reference sequence). V was trimmed by 3 bases and J by 5 bases, leaving 11 bases between them. The CDR3 consists of 14 residues. The CDR3 DNA follows: TGTGCCAGCAGTTTGGAGCGTAATTATCAGCCCCAGCATTTT. Translated: CASSLERNYQPQHF.

Only one count was recorded for this clone. This sequence joins TRBV5-1 and TRBJ2-1, with 11 bases that match TRBD2. CDR1 is SGHRS, CDR2 YFSETQ, per germline. The CDR3 contains 14 residues. With V trimmed by 2 bases and J by 8 bases, 3 bases remained unmatched. The CDR3 sequence: CASSFTSGGDEQFF. CDR3 bases: TGCGCCAGCAGCTTTACTAGCGGGGGCGATGAGCAGTTCTTC.

V and J are TRBV7-9 and TRBJ1-4; 10 bases are a match to TRBD1. Germline V gives CDR1 SEHNR, CDR2 FQNEAQ (reference sequence). The ends lost 1 base at V and 3 bases at J; junction bases unmatched: 8. The CDR3 is 18 amino acids. CDR3 loop: CASSLVPGQGLANEKLFF. The CDR3 nucleotides read TGTGCCAGCAGCTTAGTACCGGGACAGGGGCTAGCTAATGAAAAACTGTTTTTT.

V and J are TRBV19 and TRBJ1-1, with D unclear. This CDR3 contains 13 residues. The V gene's germline CDR1 is LNHDA and CDR2 SQIVND (reference sequence). Trimming pared 4 bases from V and 5 bases from J, leaving 11 bases between. CDR3 nucleotide sequence: TGTGCCAGTAGTACCGTGATAGGTACTGAAGCTTTCTTT. Residues: CASSTVIGTEAFF.

V and J are TRBV30 and TRBJ1-5, with no clear D. Germline CDR1 is GTSNPN and CDR2 is SVGIG (reference sequence). The CDR3 is made up of 13 amino acids. V was trimmed by 4 bases and J by 0 bases, leaving 7 bases between them. This CDR3 is CAWTDGSNQPQHF. The CDR3 DNA follows: TGTGCCTGGACGGATGGTAGCAATCAGCCCCAGCATTTT.

The CDR3 spells CASSVDTLRSNQPQHF. CDR3 DNA sequence: TGTGCCAGCAGCGTAGACACGTTGAGGAGCAATCAGCCCCAGCATTTT. The chain uses TRBV9 and TRBJ1-5; D gene uncertain. The CDR3 extends over 16 amino acids. V gave up 0 bases and J gave up 1 base, with 11 bases separating them. CDR1 SGDLS and CDR2 YYNGEE come from the germline V gene.

This clone was recorded a few times. This rearrangement joins TRBV30 to TRBJ2-2; no clear D. The CDR3 sequence is 11 residues long. CDR1 GTSNPN and CDR2 SVGIG come from the germline V gene (reference sequence). Between the trimmed V and J ends, which lost 6 bases and 1 base, there was a span of 3 bases. CDR3 DNA sequence: TGTGCCTGCTGGAACACCGGGGAGCTGTTTTTT. Its protein is CACWNTGELFF. The full variable domain, with the rest looked up from reference TRBV30 and TRBJ2-2, is SQTIHQWPATLVQPVGSPLSLECTVEGTSNPNLYWYRQAAGRGLQLLFYSVGIGQISSEVPQNLSASRPQDRQFILSSKKLLLSDSGFYLCACWNTGELFFGEGSRLTVL.

The V and J genes are TRBV7-9 and TRBJ2-7; perhaps TRBD2 as D (6 bases). The V gene's germline CDR1 is SEHNR and CDR2 FQNEAQ (reference sequence). Deletions cut 7 bases from V and 5 bases from J, with 18 bases between. The CDR3 extends over 14 amino acids. The CDR3 nucleotides are TGTGCCAGCACCCGAGGTGGAGGGGAGGACGAGCAGTACTTC. This encodes CASTRGGGEDEQYF.

This chain connects TRBV7-9 to TRBJ1-1, with D perhaps matching TRBD1 (6 bases). The germline V and J ends were trimmed by 3 bases and 0 bases, with 11 bases remaining between them. Germline CDR1 reads SEHNR; CDR2 reads FQNEAQ (reference sequence). The CDR3 has 15 amino acids. In DNA, the CDR3 is TGTGCCAGCAGCTTTCGTCAGGGGCTGAACACTGAAGCTTTCTTT. This gives the protein CASSFRQGLNTEAFF.